The 13 T cell receptor beta chains below were found in one sample sequenced in a study of T cell responses to AZD1222 COVID-19 vaccine. Assay used: immunoSEQ multiplex PCR; TCRdb lists only in-frame clones, some missing. This table has under 200,000 clones, around 90% appearing once. The specimen was peripheral blood, collected 28 days after the second AZD1222 dose. The receptors here all came from an adult who received the AZD1222 COVID-19 vaccine.

The chain links TRBV13 to TRBJ2-1; 10 bases agree with TRBD2. The V gene's germline CDR1 is PRHDT and CDR2 FYEKMQ (reference sequence). With V trimmed by 6 bases and J by 6 bases, 20 bases remained unmatched. CDR3 size: 19 residues. The CDR3 bases are TGTGCCAGCAGGGGCCCCGGGCTAGCGGGAGAAGGTGGGGGCAATGAGCAGTTCTTC. It specifies CASRGPGLAGEGGGNEQFF.

This chain links TRBV24-1 with TRBJ2-2, with D uncertain. Trimming took 7 bases from V and 1 from J, leaving 6 bases between them. Germline CDR1 reads KGHDR; CDR2 reads SFDVKD. The CDR3 spans 13 residues. The CDR3 DNA reads as TGTGCCACCAGATATAGGAACACCGGGGAGCTGTTTTTT. Encoded protein: CATRYRNTGELFF.

The chain uses TRBV28 and TRBJ1-5; D possibly corresponds to TRBD1 (6 bases). Germline V gene sequence: CDR1 MDHEN, CDR2 SYDVKM. This CDR3 is 12 amino acids long. The V and J ends lost 7 bases and 11 bases respectively, with 15 bases between them. CDR3 region: CASKGGVWAQHF. The CDR3, as DNA: TGTGCCAGCAAAGGGGGAGTATGGGCCCAGCATTTT.

This clone was seen just once. The chain employs TRBV12-5 and TRBJ2-1; perhaps TRBD1 as D (5 bases). V was pared by 5 bases and J by 2 bases, with 7 bases between. Germline V CDR1 and CDR2: LGHNT, FRNRAP. The length of the CDR3 is 13 residues. The CDR3 loop is CASGDSPYNEQFF. CDR3 nucleotide sequence: TGTGCTAGTGGTGACAGTCCCTACAATGAGCAGTTCTTC.

The rearrangement links TRBV21-1 to TRBJ1-3. TRBV21-1 is recorded as a pseudogene. The CDR3 has 17 amino acids. CDR3 residues: CASSTPPGRGTGNTIYF. The CDR3 DNA reads TGTGCCAGCAGCACCCCACCGGGTCGCGGCACTGGAAACACCATATATTTT.

This chain connects TRBV5-1 to TRBJ1-5; D might be TRBD1 (5 bases). The CDR3 covers 18 residues. Germline V gene sequence: CDR1 SGHRS, CDR2 YFSETQ. V lost 4 bases and J 1 base, leaving 21 bases between the germline ends. The DNA for the CDR3 is TGCGCCAGCAGCGACGGGACTCCGGGGAGCTCAAGCAATCAGCCCCAGCATTTT. Its protein product is CASSDGTPGSSSNQPQHF.

This clone showed up just once. The genes are TRBV19 and TRBJ2-7, with 8 nucleotides matching TRBD1. Germline assignment: CDR1 LNHDA and CDR2 SQIVND (reference sequence). This CDR3 spans 12 amino acids. V lost 6 bases, J lost 5 bases, and 3 bases stayed unmatched. CDR3 sequence (DNA): TGTGCCAGTAGCAGGACAGGGAACGAGCAGTACTTC. Its translation: CASSRTGNEQYF.

The rearrangement uses TRBV5-1 and TRBJ2-3; 8 positions agree with TRBD2. The CDR3 spans 14 residues. CDR1 is SGHRS, CDR2 YFSETQ, per germline. V lost 7 bases and J lost 4; bases outside the gene matches: 8. The CDR3 sequence is CASGREGAPDTQYF. In DNA form, the CDR3 reads TGCGCCAGCGGTCGGGAGGGAGCCCCAGATACGCAGTATTTT.

This chain links TRBV7-8 with TRBJ1-4; 7 bases align to TRBD1. The length of the CDR3 is 18 residues. The ends lost 7 bases at V and 3 bases at J; junction bases unmatched: 17. Germline-derived CDR1 and CDR2 are SGHVS and FQNEAQ. In DNA, the CDR3 is TGTGCCAGCACCCGACAGCCACAGGGGTGGAGTTCTAATGAAAAACTGTTTTTT. Its protein is CASTRQPQGWSSNEKLFF.

This clone was counted only a few times. This sequence joins TRBV19 and TRBJ1-5, with TRBD1 as a possible D gene (5 bases). Between the trimmed V and J ends, which lost 2 bases and 2 bases, there was a span of 7 bases. The CDR3 spans 14 residues. Germline V gene lookup returns CDR1 LNHDA and CDR2 SQIVND (reference sequence). CDR3 region: CASSITGRNQPQHF. CDR3 sequence (DNA): TGTGCCAGTAGTATAACGGGGCGCAATCAGCCCCAGCATTTT.

The rearrangement joins TRBV6-4 to TRBJ1-1, with D hard to call. Per the germline V gene, CDR1 is MRHNA and CDR2 is SNTAGT. The CDR3 is 13 amino acids. V lost 7 bases and J 5 bases, leaving 14 bases between the germline ends. The CDR3 sequence: CASTMAPGTEAFF. Written as DNA, the CDR3 is TGTGCCAGCACGATGGCCCCGGGGACTGAAGCTTTCTTT.

In regard to this clone: The sample has other DNA sequences that encode this CDR3 too. The chain couples TRBV5-1 to TRBJ2-1; a possible D gene is TRBD1 (7 bases). The CDR3 extends over 15 amino acids. The germline V and J ends were trimmed by 0 bases and 4 bases, with 11 bases remaining between them. The germline CDR1 and CDR2 sequences are SGHRS and YFSETQ. CDR3 in DNA: TGCGCCAGCAGCTTGGGACAGGGAGGATACAATGAGCAGTTCTTC. Its protein is CASSLGQGGYNEQFF.

V usage is TRBV7-9 and J usage is TRBJ2-5; D may correspond to TRBD1 or TRBD2 (5 bases each). From germline, CDR1 is SEHNR and CDR2 FQNEAQ (reference sequence). The CDR3 is 17 residues long. Trimming stripped 1 base from V and 2 bases from J, with 17 bases between. This chain's CDR3 is CASSLGHRGRQQETQYF. The DNA for the CDR3 is TGTGCCAGCAGCTTAGGCCATCGGGGCCGCCAACAAGAGACCCAGTACTTC.